These 25 T cell receptor beta chains were sequenced from one sample in a study of blood T cell repertoires in COVID-19. Here immunoSEQ multiplex PCR was the method, and the copy in TCRdb shows in-frame clones only, minus some. This table has under 250,000 clones, roughly 80% appearing once. Specimen: peripheral blood. The receptor source for this set is a woman in her 30s who had recovered from COVID-19.

V is TRBV24-1 and J is TRBJ1-6, with D tentatively TRBD1 (5 bases). The V and J ends lost 9 bases and 7 bases respectively, with 9 bases between them. The germline CDR1 and CDR2 sequences are KGHDR and SFDVKD. The CDR3 has 12 amino acids. The CDR3 spells CATGTGNSPLHF. Written as DNA, the CDR3 is TGTGCCACCGGGACTGGGAATTCACCCCTCCACTTT.

The V gene is TRBV5-1, the J gene TRBJ1-6, with D tentatively TRBD1 (6 bases). Germline V gene data show CDR1 as SGHRS and CDR2 as YFSETQ. The CDR3 totals 15 residues. V shed 0 bases and J shed 9 bases, with 13 bases lying between them. In DNA form, the CDR3 reads TGCGCCAGCAGCTTGGCTTTGGACAGCGGTTCACCCCTCCACTTT. Its protein is CASSLALDSGSPLHF.

V usage is TRBV3-1 (or the pseudogene TRBV3-2) and J usage is TRBJ2-3, with 11 bases identical to TRBD2. CDR1 is LGHDT and CDR2 is YNNKEL in the germline V gene (reference sequence). V trimming: 0 bases; J trimming: 2 bases; junction bases outside the gene matches: 7. CDR3 size: 18 residues. CDR3 residues: CASSQDPPTSGNTDTQYF. Here the CDR3 DNA reads TGTGCCAGCAGCCAAGATCCCCCGACTAGCGGGAACACAGATACGCAGTATTTT.

This clone was seen a handful of times. This rearrangement joins TRBV9 to TRBJ1-2; D possibly corresponds to TRBD1 (6 bases). CDR1 SGDLS and CDR2 YYNGEE come from the germline V gene. The CDR3 runs 15 residues. The V end lost 4 bases, the J end lost 5 bases, and 18 bases lay between the germline ends. The CDR3 region is CASSPQGQVGYGYTF. The DNA for the CDR3 is TGTGCCAGCAGCCCCCAGGGGCAGGTCGGATATGGCTACACCTTC.

This clone was counted only a few times. This sequence joins TRBV15 and TRBJ1-1; D gene uncertain. Per the germline V gene, CDR1 is LNHNV and CDR2 is YYDKDF (reference sequence). This CDR3 has 15 amino acids. Trimming pared 1 base from V and 0 bases from J, leaving 9 bases between. The CDR3 loop is CATSRGTAVNTEAFF. The CDR3 DNA reads as TGTGCCACCAGCAGAGGAACCGCGGTGAACACTGAAGCTTTCTTT.

This sequence joins TRBV24-1 and TRBJ2-2; 7 positions agree with TRBD2. CDR1 and CDR2 (germline): KGHDR, SFDVKD. After removal of 0 bases from V and 3 bases from J, the junction contained 3 bases not matched to a gene. The CDR3 runs 16 residues. The CDR3 spells CATSDLPGGHTGELFF. The CDR3 DNA reads as TGTGCCACCAGTGATTTGCCGGGAGGTCACACCGGGGAGCTGTTTTTT.

The V gene is TRBV6-2 or TRBV6-3, the J gene TRBJ2-5, with TRBD2 matching 11 bases. The trim removed 5 bases at V and 2 bases at J, leaving 7 bases unmatched. Germline assignment: CDR1 MNHEY and CDR2 SVGEGT. This CDR3 contains 16 residues. Written as DNA, the CDR3 is TGTGCCAGCAGTCGACGAAGGACTAGCGGGCAAGAGACCCAGTACTTC. It is translated as CASSRRRTSGQETQYF.

This rearrangement joins TRBV6-5 to TRBJ2-3; TRBD2 agrees at 9 bases. Germline CDR1 is MNHEY and CDR2 is SVGAGI. Trimming at V came to 4 bases and at J to 1 base, leaving 3 bases not matched to a gene. This CDR3 is 15 amino acids long. CDR3: CASSSRTSGTDTQYF. DNA for the CDR3: TGTGCCAGCAGTTCCCGGACTAGCGGCACAGATACGCAGTATTTT.

V and J are TRBV28 and TRBJ1-2; the D gene is possibly TRBD1 (5 bases). The CDR3 loop spans 16 amino acids. CDR1 and CDR2 (germline): MDHEN, SYDVKM. Deletions cut 3 bases from V and 3 bases from J, with 17 bases between. The CDR3 reads CASSFGEGRLDYGYTF. DNA for the CDR3: TGTGCCAGCAGTTTTGGGGAGGGGAGATTAGACTATGGCTACACCTTC.

This clone was observed a single time. The V call is TRBV6-5, the J call TRBJ1-5; TRBD1 is a possible D gene (5 bases). V dropped 0 bases and J dropped 5 bases, with 11 bases sitting between them. Germline loops: CDR1 MNHEY, CDR2 SVGAGI. The CDR3 is 15 amino acids. The CDR3 sequence is CASSYSRGGHQPQHF. In DNA, the CDR3 is TGTGCCAGCAGTTACTCGAGGGGAGGCCATCAGCCCCAGCATTTT.

The chain uses TRBV4-1 and TRBJ2-2, with 8 bases lining up with TRBD1. The germline CDR1 and CDR2 sequences are MGHRA and YSYEKL. V lost 5 bases to trimming and J lost 0 bases; unmatched junction nucleotides: 5. The CDR3 runs to 16 residues. The CDR3 sequence is CASSFRDRSNTGELFF. In nucleotides, the CDR3 is TGCGCCAGCAGCTTCCGGGACAGGTCGAACACCGGGGAGCTGTTTTTT.

The sample holds a few counts of this clone. The chain carries TRBV5-5 and TRBJ1-2, with 7 nucleotides matching TRBD1. V trimming: 6 bases; J trimming: 2 bases; junction bases outside the gene matches: 4. There are 13 residues in the CDR3. Germline CDR1 SGHKS, CDR2 YYEKEE (reference sequence). CDR3 protein: CASNLQGNYGYTF. As DNA, the CDR3 is TGTGCCAGCAACCTACAGGGGAACTATGGCTACACCTTC.

The rearrangement uses TRBV6-4 and TRBJ2-1; 13 bases map to TRBD2. After removal of 8 bases from V and 5 bases from J, the junction contained 6 bases not matched to a gene. Germline CDR1 and CDR2: MRHNA and SNTAGT. The CDR3 consists of 15 residues. The CDR3 DNA reads TGTGCCAGCCCTAACACTAGCGGGAGGGACAATGAGCAGTTCTTC. It translates to CASPNTSGRDNEQFF.

V gene TRBV9 combines with J gene TRBJ1-2; 8 bases are shared with TRBD1. This CDR3 spans 15 amino acids. In germline, CDR1 is SGDLS, CDR2 YYNGEE. The V and J ends lost 4 bases and 4 bases, in that order; junction bases with no gene match: 9. CDR3 nucleotide sequence: TGTGCCAGCAGCCCCCGGACAGGGTTGAGCTATGGCTACACCTTC. Translated: CASSPRTGLSYGYTF.

The chain links TRBV12-3 or TRBV12-4 to TRBJ1-1, with a possible D match to TRBD1 (6 bases). The V end was cut by 5 bases, the J end by 11 bases, with 15 bases between. This CDR3 is 12 amino acids long. The CDR3 coding sequence is TGTGCCAGCAGTCCCAACAGGGTGGTGGCTTTCTTT. Protein sequence: CASSPNRVVAFF.

The rearrangement links TRBV28 to TRBJ2-2; maybe TRBD2 (6 bases). This CDR3 comprises 16 residues. Deletions cut 2 bases from V and 0 bases from J, with 10 bases between. Germline assignment: CDR1 MDHEN and CDR2 SYDVKM. The CDR3 protein is CASSLGGPPNTGELFF. The CDR3 bases are TGTGCCAGCAGTTTAGGAGGGCCCCCGAACACCGGGGAGCTGTTTTTT.

The chain combines TRBV27 with TRBJ1-1; D may be TRBD1 (5 bases). Germline-derived CDR1 and CDR2 are MNHEY and SMNVEV (reference sequence). This CDR3 contains 14 residues. V lost 7 bases to trimming and J lost 1 base, with 13 bases between them. CDR3 sequence reads: CASMSWTTNTEAFF. For the CDR3, the DNA is TGTGCCAGCATGTCGTGGACAACGAACACTGAAGCTTTCTTT.

This clone was seen a few times. The chain is built from TRBV29-1 and TRBJ2-7; D is perhaps TRBD2 (6 bases). V was clipped by 6 bases and J by 2 bases, with 11 bases between them. There are 12 residues in the CDR3. Germline V gene data show CDR1 as SQVTM and CDR2 as ANQGSEA. CDR3 DNA sequence: TGCAGCGTGGGGGGTATGACCTACGAGCAGTACTTC. Protein: CSVGGMTYEQYF.

V and J are TRBV5-4 and TRBJ2-3; D possibly corresponds to TRBD2 (5 bases). V lost 5 bases and J lost 4, with 17 bases in between. CDR3 length: 15 amino acids. Germline V gene data show CDR1 as SGHNT and CDR2 as YYREEE (reference sequence). The DNA for the CDR3 is TGTGCCAGCAGTCCCAACTGGGGAGTTCCAGATACGCAGTATTTT. Translated, it gives CASSPNWGVPDTQYF.

The chain employs TRBV9 and TRBJ1-2; D not resolved. The CDR3 is made up of 16 amino acids. The germline gives CDR1 SGDLS, CDR2 YYNGEE. Trimming cost V 0 bases and J 2 bases, with 14 bases left between them. CDR3 sequence reads: CASSVADGAVNYGYTF. CDR3 bases: TGTGCCAGCAGCGTAGCGGACGGAGCGGTAAACTATGGCTACACCTTC.

The chain employs TRBV7-2 and TRBJ2-1, with TRBD2 identical over 8 bases. Germline V gene sequence: CDR1 SGHTA, CDR2 FQGNSA. The CDR3 runs 15 residues. J gave up 8 bases and V 5 bases, and 11 bases lay outside the gene matches. The CDR3 here is CASSRGLANIDEQFF. CDR3 DNA sequence: TGTGCCAGCAGCCGCGGACTAGCAAATATAGATGAGCAGTTCTTC.

The rearrangement links TRBV24-1 to TRBJ2-2; the D gene is possibly TRBD1 (6 bases). The V end was cut by 6 bases, the J end by 5 bases, with 12 bases between. This CDR3 is built from 14 residues. The germline V gene encodes CDR1 KGHDR and CDR2 SFDVKD. CDR3 region: CATSSTGTTGELFF. The CDR3 DNA reads as TGTGCCACCAGTTCCACAGGGACAACCGGGGAGCTGTTTTTT.

The gene calls are TRBV28 and TRBJ1-5, with D possibly TRBD1 on 6 matching bases. Germline V gene sequence: CDR1 MDHEN, CDR2 SYDVKM. The CDR3 spans 15 residues. Deletions cut 3 bases from V and 5 bases from J, with 14 bases between. In DNA, the CDR3 is TGTGCCAGCAGTTTGCGGGGGCGCTTCGATCAGCCCCAGCATTTT. Translated, it gives CASSLRGRFDQPQHF.

The rearrangement uses TRBV5-5 and TRBJ2-6; 7 nucleotides match TRBD1. Looked up from germline, CDR1 is SGHKS and CDR2 is YYEKEE (reference sequence). The junction had 2 bases not matched to a gene; V was cut back by 0 bases and J by 2 bases. This CDR3 region has 16 residues. In nucleotides, the CDR3 is TGTGCCAGCAGCTTGGAGGGGGCGCCTGGGGCCAACGTCCTGACTTTC. Its translation: CASSLEGAPGANVLTF.

The chain recombines TRBV5-1 with TRBJ1-4; the D is unclear. V lost 0 bases and J 8 bases, leaving 14 bases between the germline ends. The CDR3 extends over 15 amino acids. The germline CDR1 and CDR2 sequences are SGHRS and YFSETQ. CDR3 coding DNA: TGCGCCAGCAGCTTGGGACTGAGGATGGAGGAAAAACTGTTTTTT. Encoded protein: CASSLGLRMEEKLFF.